This is a list of T cell receptor beta chains from one sample in a study of T cell responses to AZD1222 COVID-19 vaccine. TCRdb's table, derived via immunoSEQ multiplex PCR, lists solely in-frame clones and lacks some. The sample includes some 88,000 clones, roughly nine tenths of them seen just once. Sample: peripheral blood, taken 28 days after the second AZD1222 dose. The receptors here all came from an adult who received the AZD1222 COVID-19 vaccine. Both conserved end residues are part of each CDR3. Fields, in order: CDR3 length, D gene, V gene, clone size, J gene, CDR3 protein, CDR3 DNA. A D gene is named only where the DNA matches it firmly. Part of the rows lack a size; the others show once, few, many or a class for expanded clones.

15	-	TRBV7-2	few	TRBJ2-7	CASSLDRGSSYEQYF	TGTGCCAGCAGCTTAGATCGGGGGTCCTCCTACGAGCAGTACTTC
16	-	TRBV7-2	-	TRBJ1-1	CASSLVSGALNTEAFF	TGTGCCAGCAGCTTAGTTTCAGGGGCCCTGAACACTGAAGCTTTCTTT
12	-	TRBV6-5	once	TRBJ1-1	CASLKRENEAFF	TGTGCCAGCCTTAAGCGGGAAAATGAAGCTTTCTTT
16	TRBD1	TRBV5-1	-	TRBJ2-1	CASSYAPQGVSSEQFF	TGCGCCAGCAGCTATGCTCCACAGGGGGTTTCGAGTGAGCAGTTCTTC
16	-	TRBV7-2	-	TRBJ2-1	CASSLGKGTFYNEQFF	TGTGCCAGCAGCTTGGGTAAGGGGACTTTCTACAATGAGCAGTTCTTC
15	TRBD1	TRBV6-5	-	TRBJ2-7	CASSPGDRVTHEQYF	TGTGCCAGCAGTCCCGGGGACAGGGTAACCCACGAGCAGTACTTC
17	-	TRBV29-1	-	TRBJ2-1	CSVEDLRDASPPDEQFF	TGCAGCGTTGAAGACCTCCGGGACGCCTCCCCCCCCGATGAGCAGTTCTTC
19	-	TRBV6-1	-	TRBJ1-6	CASSEAVSFTGSYNSPLHF	TGTGCCAGCAGTGAAGCGGTTAGTTTTACGGGCTCCTATAATTCACCCCTCCACTTT
15	-	TRBV5-1	once	TRBJ1-1	CASSSELGRAWEAFF	TGCGCCAGCAGCTCGGAATTAGGGAGGGCATGGGAAGCTTTCTTT
16	-	TRBV20-1	few	TRBJ1-6	CSASFEQGFNHSPLHF	TGCAGTGCTAGTTTCGAACAGGGCTTTAATCATTCACCCCTCCACTTT
12	-	TRBV28	-	TRBJ1-1	CASSLSNTEAFF	TGTGCCAGCAGTCTCTCAAACACTGAAGCTTTCTTT
14	-	TRBV7-9	-	TRBJ1-6	CASSQDSTASPLHF	TGTGCCAGCAGCCAAGACTCCACGGCTTCACCCCTCCACTTT
14	TRBD1	TRBV5-5	few	TRBJ1-4	CASSSGQGGEKLFF	TGTGCCAGCAGTTCGGGACAGGGAGGTGAAAAACTGTTTTTT
11	-	TRBV2	-	TRBJ1-1	CASSIYTEAFF	TGTGCCAGCAGCATCTACACTGAAGCTTTCTTT
14	TRBD2	TRBV10-3	-	TRBJ2-1	CAIFGGGAHNEQFF	TGTGCCATCTTTGGCGGGGGGGCCCACAATGAGCAGTTCTTC
14	-	TRBV6-5	-	TRBJ2-5	CASSWVTHQETQYF	TGTGCCAGCAGTTGGGTCACCCACCAAGAGACCCAGTACTTC
13	-	TRBV3-1/TRBV3-2	-	TRBJ1-6	CASSPSRDSPLHF	TGTGCCAGCAGCCCGAGCAGGGATTCACCCCTCCACTTT
15	-	TRBV5-1	-	TRBJ1-1	CASTADSPRNTEAFF	TGCGCCAGCACAGCGGACAGCCCTCGTAACACTGAAGCTTTCTTT
11	-	TRBV7-8	-	TRBJ2-7	CASSTHYEQYF	TGTGCCAGCAGCACCCACTACGAGCAGTACTTC
14	-	TRBV25-1	-	TRBJ1-3	CASSEPGSGNTIYF	TGTGCCAGCAGTGAACCGGGGTCTGGAAACACCATATATTTT
13	-	TRBV18	-	TRBJ1-1	CASSPGPNTEAFF	TGTGCCAGCTCACCGGGCCCGAACACTGAAGCTTTCTTT
15	-	TRBV6-5	-	TRBJ1-6	CASSGSWGRNSPLHF	TGTGCCAGCAGCGGTTCTTGGGGGAGGAATTCACCCCTCCACTTT
14	TRBD1	TRBV28	-	TRBJ2-7	CASKTQGVSYEQYF	TGTGCCAGCAAAACACAGGGGGTATCCTACGAGCAGTACTTC
20	-	TRBV5-1	-	TRBJ1-1	CASSPSVGIKAPVMNTEAFF	TGCGCCAGCAGCCCTTCAGTGGGCATAAAGGCGCCCGTCATGAACACTGAAGCTTTCTTT
13	-	TRBV28	-	TRBJ1-2	CASLPGFNYGYTF	TGTGCCAGCCTACCGGGATTTAACTATGGCTACACCTTC
14	-	TRBV19	-	TRBJ2-7	CASSIFGEVYEQYF	TGTGCCAGTAGTATCTTCGGAGAAGTCTACGAGCAGTACTTC
14	-	TRBV10-3	once	TRBJ2-1	CAISGVDSYNEQFF	TGTGCCATCAGTGGCGTCGACTCCTACAATGAGCAGTTCTTC
15	TRBD2	TRBV6-5	-	TRBJ2-3	CASSYGRGGHDTQYF	TGTGCCAGCAGTTACGGGCGGGGGGGCCACGATACGCAGTATTTT